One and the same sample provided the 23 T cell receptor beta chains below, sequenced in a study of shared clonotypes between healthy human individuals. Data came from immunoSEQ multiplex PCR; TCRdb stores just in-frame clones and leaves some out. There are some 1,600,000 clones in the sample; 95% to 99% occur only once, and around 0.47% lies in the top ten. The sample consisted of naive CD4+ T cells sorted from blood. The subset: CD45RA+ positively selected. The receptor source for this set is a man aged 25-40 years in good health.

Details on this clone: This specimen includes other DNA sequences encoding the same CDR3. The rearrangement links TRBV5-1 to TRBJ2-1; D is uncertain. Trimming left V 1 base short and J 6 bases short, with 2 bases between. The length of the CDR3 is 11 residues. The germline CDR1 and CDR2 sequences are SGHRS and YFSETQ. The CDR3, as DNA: TGCGCCAGCAGCTTGATCAATGAGCAGTTCTTC. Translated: CASSLINEQFF.

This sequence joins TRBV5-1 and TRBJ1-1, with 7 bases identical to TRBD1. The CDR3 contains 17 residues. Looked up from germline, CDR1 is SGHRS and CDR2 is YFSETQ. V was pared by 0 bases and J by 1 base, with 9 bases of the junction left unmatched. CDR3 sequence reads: CASSLGTGWEANTEAFF. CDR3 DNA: TGCGCCAGCAGCTTGGGGACAGGTTGGGAGGCGAACACTGAAGCTTTCTTT.

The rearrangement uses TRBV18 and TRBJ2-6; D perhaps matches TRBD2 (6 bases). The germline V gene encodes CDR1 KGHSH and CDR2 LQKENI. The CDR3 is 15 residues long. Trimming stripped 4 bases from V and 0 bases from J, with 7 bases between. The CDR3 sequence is CASSRLDSGANVLTF. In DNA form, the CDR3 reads TGTGCCAGCTCACGACTAGACTCTGGGGCCAACGTCCTGACTTTC.

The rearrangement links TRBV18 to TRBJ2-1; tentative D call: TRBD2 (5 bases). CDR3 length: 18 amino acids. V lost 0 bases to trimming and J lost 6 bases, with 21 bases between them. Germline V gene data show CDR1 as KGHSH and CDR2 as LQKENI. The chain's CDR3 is CASSPPLGGLSWRNEQFF. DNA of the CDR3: TGTGCCAGCTCACCACCACTTGGAGGTTTGAGTTGGCGCAATGAGCAGTTCTTC. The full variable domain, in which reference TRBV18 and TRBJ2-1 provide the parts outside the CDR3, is NAGVMQNPRHLVRRRGQEARLRCSPMKGHSHVYWYRQLPEEGLKFMVYLQKENIIDESGMPKERFSAEFPKEGPSILRIQQVVRGDSAAYFCASSPPLGGLSWRNEQFFGPGTRLTVL.

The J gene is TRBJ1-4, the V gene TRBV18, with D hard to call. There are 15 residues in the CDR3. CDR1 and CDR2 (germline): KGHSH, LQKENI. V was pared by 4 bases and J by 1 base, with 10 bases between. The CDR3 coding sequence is TGTGCCAGCTCACAGGACCGCAAAACTAATGAAAAACTGTTTTTT. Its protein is CASSQDRKTNEKLFF.

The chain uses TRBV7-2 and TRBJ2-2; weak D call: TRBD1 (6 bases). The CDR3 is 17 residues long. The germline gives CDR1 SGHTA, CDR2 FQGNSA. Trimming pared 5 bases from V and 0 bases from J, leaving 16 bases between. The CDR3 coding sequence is TGTGCCAGCAGCCCCCCCTCGACAGGTTCGAACACCGGGGAGCTGTTTTTT. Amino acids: CASSPPSTGSNTGELFF.

The CDR3 here is CASRADPYEQYF. In DNA form, the CDR3 reads TGTGCCAGCAGGGCCGACCCATACGAGCAGTACTTC. V and J are TRBV6-5 and TRBJ2-7; D is uncertain. V lost 6 bases, J lost 4 bases, and 10 bases lay in between. Germline CDR1 reads MNHEY; CDR2 reads SVGAGI. The CDR3 loop spans 12 amino acids.

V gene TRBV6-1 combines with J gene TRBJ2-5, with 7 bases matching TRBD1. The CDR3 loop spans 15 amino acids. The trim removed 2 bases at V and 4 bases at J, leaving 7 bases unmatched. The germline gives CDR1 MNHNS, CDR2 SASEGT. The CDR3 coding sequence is TGTGCCAGCAGTGAACTTAGGGGGCTAGGAGAGACCCAGTACTTC. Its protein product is CASSELRGLGETQYF.

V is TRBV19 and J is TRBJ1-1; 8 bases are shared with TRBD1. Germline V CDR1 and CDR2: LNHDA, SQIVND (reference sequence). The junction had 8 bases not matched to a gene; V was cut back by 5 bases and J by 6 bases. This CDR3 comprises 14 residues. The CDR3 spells CASSGGQGVSEAFF. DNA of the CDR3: TGTGCCAGTAGTGGAGGACAGGGTGTCTCTGAAGCTTTCTTT.

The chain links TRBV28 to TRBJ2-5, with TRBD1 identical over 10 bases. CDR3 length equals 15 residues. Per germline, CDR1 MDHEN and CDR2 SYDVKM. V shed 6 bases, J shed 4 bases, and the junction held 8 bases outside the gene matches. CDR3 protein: CASSLPDRGLETQYF. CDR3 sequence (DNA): TGTGCCAGCAGCCTCCCCGACAGGGGGCTAGAGACCCAGTACTTC.

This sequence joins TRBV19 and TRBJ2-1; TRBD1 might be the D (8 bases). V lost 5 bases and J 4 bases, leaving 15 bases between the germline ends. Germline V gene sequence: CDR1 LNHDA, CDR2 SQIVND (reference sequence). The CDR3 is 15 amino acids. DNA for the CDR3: TGTGCCAGTAGTGCCCACAGGGGGGGGTACAATGAGCAGTTCTTC. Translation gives CASSAHRGGYNEQFF.

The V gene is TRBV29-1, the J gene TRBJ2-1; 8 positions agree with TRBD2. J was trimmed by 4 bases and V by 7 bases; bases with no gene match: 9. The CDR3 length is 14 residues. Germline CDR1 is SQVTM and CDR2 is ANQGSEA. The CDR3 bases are TGCAGCGCCGCACTAGCGGCCGGTTACAATGAGCAGTTCTTC. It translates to CSAALAAGYNEQFF.

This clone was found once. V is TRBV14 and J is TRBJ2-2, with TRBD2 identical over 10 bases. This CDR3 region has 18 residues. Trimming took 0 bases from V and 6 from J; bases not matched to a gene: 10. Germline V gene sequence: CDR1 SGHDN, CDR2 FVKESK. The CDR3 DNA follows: TGTGCCAGCAGCCAAGATCCTGGCCTAGCGGGAGCGGCCGGGGAGCTGTTTTTT. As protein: CASSQDPGLAGAAGELFF.

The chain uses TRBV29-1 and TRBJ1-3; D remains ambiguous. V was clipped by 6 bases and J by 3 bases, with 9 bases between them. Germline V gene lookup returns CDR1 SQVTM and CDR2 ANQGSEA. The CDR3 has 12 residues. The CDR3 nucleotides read TGCAGCGTGCGACGAGATGGAAACACCATATATTTT. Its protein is CSVRRDGNTIYF.

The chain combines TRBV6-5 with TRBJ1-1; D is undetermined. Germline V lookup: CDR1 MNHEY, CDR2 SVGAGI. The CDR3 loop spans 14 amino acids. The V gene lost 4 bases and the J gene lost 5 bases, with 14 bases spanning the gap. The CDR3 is CASSSRPLSTEAFF. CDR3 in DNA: TGTGCCAGCAGTTCCAGACCTTTAAGTACTGAAGCTTTCTTT.

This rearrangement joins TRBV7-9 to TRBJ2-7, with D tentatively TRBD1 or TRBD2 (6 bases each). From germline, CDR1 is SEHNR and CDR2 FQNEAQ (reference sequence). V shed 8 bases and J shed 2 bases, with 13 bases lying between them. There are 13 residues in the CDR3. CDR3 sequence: CASGRTATYEQYF. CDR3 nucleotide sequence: TGTGCCAGCGGGAGGACAGCAACCTACGAGCAGTACTTC.

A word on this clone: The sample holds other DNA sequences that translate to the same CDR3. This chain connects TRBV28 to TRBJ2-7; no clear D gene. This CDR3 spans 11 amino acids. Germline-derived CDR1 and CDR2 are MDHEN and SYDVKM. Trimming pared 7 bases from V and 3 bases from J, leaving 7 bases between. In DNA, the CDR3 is TGTGCCAGCACATCAAACTACGAGCAGTACTTC. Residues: CASTSNYEQYF.

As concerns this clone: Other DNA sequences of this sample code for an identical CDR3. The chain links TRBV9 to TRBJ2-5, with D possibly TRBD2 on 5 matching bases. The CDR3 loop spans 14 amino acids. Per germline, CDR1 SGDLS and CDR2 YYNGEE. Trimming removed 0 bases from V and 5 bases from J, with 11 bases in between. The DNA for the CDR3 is TGTGCCAGCAGCGTAGAACTGGCGGGCGAGACCCAGTACTTC. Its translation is CASSVELAGETQYF.

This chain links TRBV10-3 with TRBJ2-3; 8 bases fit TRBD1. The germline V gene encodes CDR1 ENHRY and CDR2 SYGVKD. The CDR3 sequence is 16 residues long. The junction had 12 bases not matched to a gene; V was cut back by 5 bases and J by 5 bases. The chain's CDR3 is CAISPRLGQGGDTQYF. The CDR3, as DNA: TGTGCCATCAGTCCGAGGTTAGGACAGGGAGGAGATACGCAGTATTTT.

This CDR3 is CASSVGQGSPGELFF. The CDR3 DNA reads TGCGCCAGCAGCGTGGGACAGGGTAGCCCCGGGGAGCTGTTTTTT. The chain carries TRBV5-1 and TRBJ2-2, with 9 bases fitting TRBD1. The germline V gene encodes CDR1 SGHRS and CDR2 YFSETQ. The CDR3 runs 15 residues. Germline trimming cut 4 bases from V and 6 bases from J; bases unmatched to any gene: 7.

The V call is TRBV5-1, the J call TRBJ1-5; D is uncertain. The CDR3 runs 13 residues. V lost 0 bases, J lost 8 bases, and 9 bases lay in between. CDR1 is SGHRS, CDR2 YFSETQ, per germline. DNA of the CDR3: TGCGCCAGCAGCTTGGCCGGGCTTGAGCCCCAGCATTTT. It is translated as CASSLAGLEPQHF.

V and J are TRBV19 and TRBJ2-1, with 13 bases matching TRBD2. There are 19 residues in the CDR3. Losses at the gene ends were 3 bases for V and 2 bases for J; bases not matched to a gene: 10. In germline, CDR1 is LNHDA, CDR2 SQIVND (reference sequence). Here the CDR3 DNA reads TGTGCCAGTAGTATTGAGAGACTAGCGGGAGGATACACCTACAATGAGCAGTTCTTC. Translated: CASSIERLAGGYTYNEQFF. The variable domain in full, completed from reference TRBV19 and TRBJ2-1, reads DGGITQSPKYLFRKEGQNVTLSCEQNLNHDAMYWYRQDPGQGLRLIYYSQIVNDFQKGDIAEGYSVSREKKESFPLTVTSAQKNPTAFYLCASSIERLAGGYTYNEQFFGPGTRLTVL.

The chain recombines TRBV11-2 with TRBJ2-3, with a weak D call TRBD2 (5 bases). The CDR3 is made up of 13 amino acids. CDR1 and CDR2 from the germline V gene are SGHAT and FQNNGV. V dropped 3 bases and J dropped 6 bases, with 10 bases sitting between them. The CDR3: CASSLGWEDTQYF. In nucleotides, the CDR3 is TGTGCCAGCAGCTTGGGGTGGGAGGATACGCAGTATTTT.